By share, the clone carrying this T cell receptor (beta chain) counts as medium-sized (0.01 to 0.1%). The data stem from a study of PD-L1 blockade in urothelial cancer. Study-level information: Males with bladder-origin urothelial cancer constituted about nine tenths of the roughly 29 patients. Patients previously received 0 to 3 chemotherapy regimens. Within tumor samples, the median T cell count was 1,400 or so cells.

Spiking each PCR with synthetic TCR analog templates was performed. Assay used: immunoSEQ multiplex PCR; TCRdb lists only in-frame clones, some missing. This repertoire shows almost 2,500 clones, over 35% found once; its top ten account for about a fifth. V dropped 0 bases and J dropped 5 bases, with 7 bases sitting between them. The CDR3 contains 13 residues. Germline-derived CDR1 and CDR2 are ENHRY and SYGVKD. This sequence joins TRBV10-3 and TRBJ1-2; D is uncertain. The origin of this receptor is a man aged 60 to 75 with urothelial cancer. This sample comprised tumor tissue, obtained before atezolizumab (anti-PD-L1) treatment. This CDR3 reads CAISESAGYGYTF. The CDR3 DNA follows: TGTGCCATCAGTGAGTCAGCCGGGTATGGCTACACCTTC.